This T cell receptor beta chain is from a study of blood T cell repertoires in COVID-19. As for the study in general: PBMCs, B-cell-depleted T cells, or T cells provided the cDNA or gDNA that made up the material.

This CDR3 contains 15 residues. Looked up from germline, CDR1 is MNHEY and CDR2 is SVGAGI. Between the trimmed V and J ends, which lost 6 bases and 5 bases, there was a span of 17 bases. Produced via immunoSEQ multiplex PCR; TCRdb's table is partial and in-frame only. This sample has some 180,000 clones, with just under 80% found just once. This chain links TRBV6-5 with TRBJ1-5; the D is unclear. The sample taken for sequencing was peripheral blood. The sequence derives from a woman aged 80 or over with active or convalescent COVID-19. CDR3 loop: CASRREVGLDQPQHF. CDR3 nucleotide sequence: TGTGCCAGCAGGAGGGAGGTAGGGCTTGATCAGCCCCAGCATTTT.